Below, one T cell receptor (beta chain) is given with its context. No antigen is known for it. A much larger clonotype is one base distant, so this may be a read error. The data belong to a study of regulatory T cells in long-lasting Graves disease. Study results and caveats: Repertoires from persistent disease leaned toward TRBV28, TRBJ1-2 and TRBJ2-5.

Building of the TCR beta libraries involved iRepertoire HTBI primers and Arm-PCR of CDR3 regions. Each CDR3 protein gets one entry after TCRdb re-called the multiplex PCR reads with MiXCR. This table has more than 300,000 distinct CDR3 sequences, roughly 10% appearing once. Germline-derived CDR1 and CDR2 are SNHLY and FYNNEI. The length of the CDR3 is 13 residues. The trim removed 7 bases at V and 6 bases at J, leaving 5 bases unmatched. Specified time point: newly diagnosed GD, antithyroid drugs for less than 3 months. PBMC RNA served as the TCR library source. These data were also reused for a study on T cells in Graves' hyperthyroidism and ophthalmopathy. As that study records: A model using 13 V-J features told ophthalmopathy apart from stable hyperthyroidism.

The sequencing used peripheral blood mononuclear cells (PBMCs), collected at new diagnosis, from a patient treated with antithyroid drugs. This rearrangement joins TRBV2 to TRBJ1-5; TRBD1 matches 8 bases. This clonotype was sampled from a woman between 18 and 30 years old with Graves disease. The CDR3: CASNGQGGQPQHF. In nucleotides, the CDR3 is TGTGCCAGCAACGGACAGGGCGGTCAGCCCCAGCATTTT. Together with reference TRBV2 and TRBJ1-5, the CDR3 gives the full variable domain: EPEVTQTPSHQVTQMGQEVILRCVPISNHLYFYWYRQILGQKVEFLVSFYNNEISEKSEIFDDQFSVERPDGSNFTLKIRSTKLEDSAMYFCASNGQGGQPQHFGDGTRLSIL.